This TCR beta chain originates from a study of cytomegalovirus exposure and HLA in healthy donors. The CDR3 is 18 amino acids. The junction had 12 bases not matched to a gene; V was cut back by 3 bases and J by 0 bases. The V gene's germline CDR1 is SGDLS and CDR2 YYNGEE. Clones were sequenced by immunoSEQ multiplex PCR, and TCRdb holds only the in-frame ones, with some missing. This table has fewer than 200,000 clones, about 86% appearing once. This sequence joins TRBV9 and TRBJ1-5; TRBD1 aligns across 7 bases. The receptor was derived from a young woman in good health and CMV-seropositive. Sequenced sample: PBMCs. The CDR3 region has the DNA TGTGCCAGCAGCGCCCGACCTCCGGGACAGACTAGCAATCAGCCCCAGCATTTT. The encoded protein is CASSARPPGQTSNQPQHF.